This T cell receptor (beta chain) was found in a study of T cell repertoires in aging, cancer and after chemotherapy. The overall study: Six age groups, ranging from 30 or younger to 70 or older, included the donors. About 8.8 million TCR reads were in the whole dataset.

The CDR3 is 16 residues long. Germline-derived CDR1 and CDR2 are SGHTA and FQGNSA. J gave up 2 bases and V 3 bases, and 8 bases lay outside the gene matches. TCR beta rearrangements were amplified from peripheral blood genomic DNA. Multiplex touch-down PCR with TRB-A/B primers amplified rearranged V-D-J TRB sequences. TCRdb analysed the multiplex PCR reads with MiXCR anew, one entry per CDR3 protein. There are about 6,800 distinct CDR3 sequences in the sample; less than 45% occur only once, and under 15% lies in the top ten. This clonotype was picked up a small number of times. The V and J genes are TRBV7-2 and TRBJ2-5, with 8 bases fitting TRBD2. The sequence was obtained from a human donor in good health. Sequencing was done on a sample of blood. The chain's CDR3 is CASSLVAGGRQETQYF. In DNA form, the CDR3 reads TGTGCCAGCAGCTTGGTTGCGGGGGGCCGACAAGAGACCCAGTACTTC. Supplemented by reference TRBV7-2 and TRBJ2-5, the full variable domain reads GAGVSQSPSNKVTEKGKDVELRCDPISGHTALYWYRQSLGQGLEFLIYFQGNSAPDKSGLPSDRFSAERTGGSVSTLTIQRTQQEDSAVYLCASSLVAGGRQETQYFGPGTRLLVL.